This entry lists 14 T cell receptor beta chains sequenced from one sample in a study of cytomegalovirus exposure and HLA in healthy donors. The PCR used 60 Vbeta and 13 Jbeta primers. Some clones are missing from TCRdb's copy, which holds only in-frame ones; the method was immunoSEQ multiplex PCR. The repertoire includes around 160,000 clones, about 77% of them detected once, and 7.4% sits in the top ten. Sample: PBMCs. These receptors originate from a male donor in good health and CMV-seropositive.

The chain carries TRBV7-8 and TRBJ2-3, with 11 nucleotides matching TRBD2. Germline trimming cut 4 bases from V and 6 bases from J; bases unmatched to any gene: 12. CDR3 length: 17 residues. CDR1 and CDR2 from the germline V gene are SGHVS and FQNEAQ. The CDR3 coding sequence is TGTGCCAGCAGCTCCCTCTCCCTAGCGGGGGGAAGGGATACGCAGTATTTT. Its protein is CASSSLSLAGGRDTQYF.

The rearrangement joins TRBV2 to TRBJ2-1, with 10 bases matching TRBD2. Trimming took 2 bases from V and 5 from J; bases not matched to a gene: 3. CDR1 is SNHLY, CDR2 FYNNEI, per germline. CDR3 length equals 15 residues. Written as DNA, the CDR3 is TGTGCCAGCAGTGAAACCCTAGCGGGGGACAATGAGCAGTTCTTC. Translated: CASSETLAGDNEQFF.

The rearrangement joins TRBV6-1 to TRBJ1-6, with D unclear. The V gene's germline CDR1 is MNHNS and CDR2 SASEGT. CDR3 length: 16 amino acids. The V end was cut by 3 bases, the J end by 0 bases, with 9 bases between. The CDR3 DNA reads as TGTGCCAGCAGTGACATGTATAGCTCCTATAATTCACCCCTCCACTTT. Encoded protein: CASSDMYSSYNSPLHF.

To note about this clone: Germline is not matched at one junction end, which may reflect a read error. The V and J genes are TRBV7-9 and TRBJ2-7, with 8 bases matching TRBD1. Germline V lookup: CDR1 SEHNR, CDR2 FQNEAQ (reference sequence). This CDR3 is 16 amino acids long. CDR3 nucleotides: TGTTCCAGCAGCTTAAACCCGGGACAGGAATCCTACGAGCAGTACTTC. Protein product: CSSSLNPGQESYEQYF.

CDR3 coding DNA: TGTGCCAGCAGCTTGCCGGGACAGTCACCTAACTATGGCTACACCTTC. It codes for CASSLPGQSPNYGYTF. This chain links TRBV5-4 with TRBJ1-2, with 7 bases identical to TRBD1. The trim removed 1 base at V and 0 bases at J, leaving 6 bases unmatched. CDR3 length: 16 residues. CDR1 is SGHNT, CDR2 YYREEE, per germline (reference sequence).

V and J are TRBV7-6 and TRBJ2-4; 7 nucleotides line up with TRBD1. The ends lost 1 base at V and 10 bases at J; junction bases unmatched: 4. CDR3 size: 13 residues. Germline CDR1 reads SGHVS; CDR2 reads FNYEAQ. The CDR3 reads CASSLDNRGIQYF. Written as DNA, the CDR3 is TGTGCCAGCAGCTTAGACAACAGGGGTATTCAGTACTTC.

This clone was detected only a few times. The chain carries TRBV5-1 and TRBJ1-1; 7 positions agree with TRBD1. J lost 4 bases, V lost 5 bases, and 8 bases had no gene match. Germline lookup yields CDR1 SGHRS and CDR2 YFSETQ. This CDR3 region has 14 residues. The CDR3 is CASRTDRVSTEAFF. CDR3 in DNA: TGCGCCAGCAGGACTGACAGGGTAAGCACTGAAGCTTTCTTT.

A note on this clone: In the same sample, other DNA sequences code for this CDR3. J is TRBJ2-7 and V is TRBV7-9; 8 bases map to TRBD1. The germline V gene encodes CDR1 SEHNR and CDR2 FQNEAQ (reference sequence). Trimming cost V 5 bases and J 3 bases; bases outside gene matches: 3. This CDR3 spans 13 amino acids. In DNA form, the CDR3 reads TGTGCCAGCAGCGCAGGGACAGGCTACGAGCAGTACTTC. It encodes CASSAGTGYEQYF.

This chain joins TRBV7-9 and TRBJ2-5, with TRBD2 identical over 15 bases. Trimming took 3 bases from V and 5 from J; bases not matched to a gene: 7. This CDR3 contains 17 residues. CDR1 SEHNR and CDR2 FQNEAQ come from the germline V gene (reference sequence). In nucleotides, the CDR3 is TGTGCCAGCAGCTTCGGACTAGCGGGGGGGCTAGAGGAGACCCAGTACTTC. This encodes CASSFGLAGGLEETQYF.

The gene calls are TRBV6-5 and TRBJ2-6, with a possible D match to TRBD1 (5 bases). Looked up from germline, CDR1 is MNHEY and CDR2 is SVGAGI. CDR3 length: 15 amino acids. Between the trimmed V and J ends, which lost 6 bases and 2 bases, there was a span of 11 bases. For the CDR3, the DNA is TGTGCCAGCAGGGGGTGGGGCACTGGGGCCAACGTCCTGACTTTC. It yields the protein CASRGWGTGANVLTF.

The CDR3 region has the DNA TGTGCCAGCAGCCAAGATCGCGGTGCAGAGACCCAGTACTTC. Its translation: CASSQDRGAETQYF. The genes are TRBV4-2 and TRBJ2-5; D is unclear. The length of the CDR3 is 14 residues. Germline CDR1 and CDR2: LGHNA and YNFKEQ. Trimming took 0 bases from V and 4 from J, leaving 9 bases between them.

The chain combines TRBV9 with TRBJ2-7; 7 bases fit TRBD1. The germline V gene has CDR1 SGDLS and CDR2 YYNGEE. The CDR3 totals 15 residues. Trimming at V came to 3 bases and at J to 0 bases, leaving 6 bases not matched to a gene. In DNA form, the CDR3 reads TGTGCCAGCAGCGCCGGGACAGCCCTCTCCTACGAGCAGTACTTC. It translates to CASSAGTALSYEQYF.

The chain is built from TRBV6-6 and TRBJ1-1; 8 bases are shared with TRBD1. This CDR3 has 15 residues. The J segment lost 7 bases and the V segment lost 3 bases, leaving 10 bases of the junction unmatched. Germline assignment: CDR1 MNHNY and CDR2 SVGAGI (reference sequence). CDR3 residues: CASSYYRGLEGEAFF. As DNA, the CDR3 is TGTGCCAGCAGTTATTACAGGGGGTTGGAAGGTGAAGCTTTCTTT.

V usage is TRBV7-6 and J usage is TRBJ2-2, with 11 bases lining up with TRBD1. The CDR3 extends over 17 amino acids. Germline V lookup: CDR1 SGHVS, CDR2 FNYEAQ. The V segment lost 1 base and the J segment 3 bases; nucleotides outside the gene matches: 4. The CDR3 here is CASSLVGQGAYTGELFF. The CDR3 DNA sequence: TGTGCCAGCAGCTTAGTTGGACAGGGGGCTTACACCGGGGAGCTGTTTTTT.